This T cell receptor beta chain emerged from a study of OX40 agonist ivuxolimab in advanced cancers. Study at large: Two patients with cutaneous melanoma and one with hepatocellular carcinoma, three in total, showed partial responses. Regarding the study as a whole: Among the lowest levels of clonal expansion were found in partial responders at 0.1-3.0 mg/kg. The CD4+ and CD8+ T cells in the blood had expanded clonally by week 6 at 0.1 to 3.0 mg/kg.

V lost 4 bases to trimming and J lost 6 bases, with 15 bases between them. Germline V gene data show CDR1 as MNHEY and CDR2 as SVGAGI. The CDR3 runs 14 residues. As regards this clone: Its specificity is unknown. The sample contains more than one DNA sequence encoding this CDR3.

This table comes from immunoSEQ multiplex PCR, and its TCRdb copy is limited to in-frame clones, with some not included. The sample has about 22,000 clones; about 79% are singletons. The genes are TRBV6-5 and TRBJ1-1; D ambiguous. The sample in question was CD4+ or CD8+ T cells sorted from blood, obtained in a trial of the OX40 agonist ivuxolimab. This sequence was found in an adult with an advanced solid tumor such as melanoma, head and neck, liver or kidney cancer. The CDR3 protein is CASSFSGVVPEAFF. The CDR3 nucleotides read TGTGCCAGCAGTTTCAGTGGAGTTGTGCCTGAAGCTTTCTTT.